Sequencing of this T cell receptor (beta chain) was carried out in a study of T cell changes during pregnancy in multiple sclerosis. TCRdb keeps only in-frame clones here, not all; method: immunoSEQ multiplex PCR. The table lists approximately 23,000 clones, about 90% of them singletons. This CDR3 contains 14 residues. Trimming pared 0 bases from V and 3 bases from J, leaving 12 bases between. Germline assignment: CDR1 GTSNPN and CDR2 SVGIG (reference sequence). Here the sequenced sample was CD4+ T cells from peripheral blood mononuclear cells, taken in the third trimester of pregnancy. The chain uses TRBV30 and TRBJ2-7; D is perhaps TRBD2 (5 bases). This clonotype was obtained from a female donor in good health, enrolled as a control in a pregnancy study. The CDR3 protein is CAWSVNLRGYEQYF. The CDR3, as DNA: TGTGCCTGGAGTGTAAACCTTCGGGGCTACGAGCAGTACTTC.